Listed below are T cell receptor beta chains from one sample, sequenced in a study of blood T cells in healthy people across ages. TCRdb used MiXCR to reprocess the 5' RACE reads, holding one entry per CDR3 protein. The data show some 1.5 million distinct CDR3 sequences, 25% to 30% seen once. The sequenced material came from blood. The receptors originated from a woman aged 30 to 39 in good health. CDR3s include the opening cysteine and the closing phenylalanine or tryptophan. The D gene is left open where the match is weak. A row's size may be missing; if present it is once, few, many or a size class.

j_call d_call clone_size v_call cdr3_nt cdr3_aa
TRBJ2-5 . few TRBV5-5 TGTGCCAGCAGCTTGGCCGTCTTCCCCGAAGAGACCCAGTACTTC CASSLAVFPEETQYF
TRBJ2-7 TRBD1 . TRBV5-1 TGCGCCAGCAGCTTGAATTACAGGGGGGCCTACGAGCAGTACTTC CASSLNYRGAYEQYF
TRBJ2-7 . many TRBV4-1 TGCGCCAGCAGCCAGTATGATCAGGGGGGCTACGAGCAGTACTTC CASSQYDQGGYEQYF
TRBJ2-7 TRBD1 few TRBV5-1 TGCGCCAGCAGCTTGGCTCCAACCGGACAGGGGGCAGCCTACGAGCAGTACTTC CASSLAPTGQGAAYEQYF
TRBJ2-7 . few TRBV7-2 TGTGCCAGCAGCTTAGACCCCCTCGCGGGAAGGAACGAGCAGTACTTC CASSLDPLAGRNEQYF
TRBJ2-1 . . TRBV7-2 TGTGCCAGCACCGATCCCAGGGTCAATGAACAGTTCTTC CASTDPRVNEQFF
TRBJ2-7 TRBD1 . TRBV6-5 TGTGCCAGCAGTTATCTTCCGGGACAGAACTACTACGAGCAGTACTTC CASSYLPGQNYYEQYF
TRBJ2-5 TRBD1 . TRBV20-1 TGCAGTGCTAGAGAAGCCGGGACAGTGTACCAAGAGACCCAGTACTTC CSAREAGTVYQETQYF
TRBJ2-3 . . TRBV9 TGTGCCAGCAGCGCGACCACCCCTAGCACAGATACGCAGTATTTT CASSATTPSTDTQYF
TRBJ2-1 TRBD2 once TRBV7-2 TGTGCCAGCAGCTTAGCGGGTAGCGGGAGGGATGAGCAGTTCTTC CASSLAGSGRDEQFF
TRBJ1-5 . few TRBV20-1 TGCAGTGCTAGAGGGGTAGGATCCTCGTTCAATCAGCCCCAGCATTTT CSARGVGSSFNQPQHF
TRBJ1-1 TRBD1 . TRBV5-1 TGCGCCAGCAGCTCTAAGCCCGGGACAGGGGGTGGGGGCACTGAAGCTTTCTTT CASSSKPGTGGGGTEAFF
TRBJ1-1 . few TRBV6-6 TGTGCCAGCAGTTACTCGGACAGCGCGGGCACTGAAGCTTTCTTT CASSYSDSAGTEAFF
TRBJ1-1 . . TRBV29-1 TGCAGCGTTGAACGGGTAGCGAACACTGAAGCTTTCTTT CSVERVANTEAFF
TRBJ2-3 . many TRBV9 TGTGCCAGCAGCGAGGATAGCGGCTACACAGATACGCAGTATTTT CASSEDSGYTDTQYF
TRBJ2-3 TRBD1 few TRBV11-2 TGTGCCAGCAGTACTGACAGGGAGGATACGCAGTATTTT CASSTDREDTQYF
TRBJ2-5 TRBD2 few TRBV7-2 TGTACCAGCAGCTTACTAGCGGTCCAAGAGACCCAGTACTTC CTSSLLAVQETQYF
TRBJ1-1 . few TRBV28 TGTGCCAGCCACGTAAGGAGATGGGACACTGAAGCTTTCTTT CASHVRRWDTEAFF
TRBJ2-2 . . TRBV12-3/TRBV12-4 TGTGCCAGCGAAACCAATGTCGGGGAGCTGTTTTTT CASETNVGELFF
TRBJ2-6 . once TRBV3-1 TGTGCCAGCAGCCAAGATCTTAGCTCTGGGGCCAACGTCCGGACTTTC CASSQDLSSGANVRTF
TRBJ1-2 . few TRBV28 TGTGCCAGCACATCACCAACAGAATGGAACTATGGCTACACCTTC CASTSPTEWNYGYTF
TRBJ2-7 . . TRBV2 TGTGCCAGCAGGCCTGGGTGGGCAGGCTACGAGCAGTACTTC CASRPGWAGYEQYF
TRBJ2-5 TRBD2 . TRBV5-4 TGTGCCAGCAGCTCCGGACTAGCGGCACTCCAAGAGACCCAGTACTTC CASSSGLAALQETQYF
TRBJ1-5 TRBD1 . TRBV24-1 TGTGCCACCAGTGACATGACAGGGGGCGATCAGCCCCAGCATTTT CATSDMTGGDQPQHF
TRBJ2-7 . few TRBV10-1 TGCGCCAGCGGTGAGTCTGGGGGGGCTGACGAGCAGTACTTC CASGESGGADEQYF
TRBJ1-2 TRBD1 . TRBV10-3 TGTGCCATCAGTGCAAGGGGGACAGGTTATGATGGCTACACCTTC CAISARGTGYDGYTF
TRBJ2-7 . . TRBV5-6 TGTGCCAGCAGCTTTGGACCTATGGAGTACTTC CASSFGPMEYF
TRBJ2-3 . few TRBV20-1 TGCAGTGCTAGAGACAGGCCCGTTAGCACAGATACGCAGTATTTT CSARDRPVSTDTQYF
TRBJ2-7 . . TRBV4-1 TGCGCCAGCAGCCCTCACCTGAGGTACTACGAGCAGTACTTC CASSPHLRYYEQYF
TRBJ2-3 . . TRBV21-1 TGTGCCAGCAGCAAAAGTGGGGTACATACGCAGTATTTT CASSKSGVHTQYF
TRBJ1-2 . few TRBV7-6 TGTGCCAGCAGCTTAGACCCGCCCGGCTCCCATGGCTACACCTTC CASSLDPPGSHGYTF
TRBJ2-3 TRBD2 . TRBV7-2 TGTGCCAGCAGCTCGCAAAGTGGGAGGGGCGGCAGCACGGATACGCAGTATTTT CASSSQSGRGGSTDTQYF
TRBJ2-7 . few TRBV7-2 TGTGCCAGCAGCCCACCGGGACTCCGCCCTTACGAGCAGTACTTC CASSPPGLRPYEQYF
TRBJ2-1 . few TRBV7-9 TGTGCCAGCAGCTTAACACAGAGCTCCTACAATGAGCAGTTCTTC CASSLTQSSYNEQFF